This TCR beta chain was sequenced in a study of graft-versus-host responses after intestinal transplantation (dated by TCRdb to about 2021). Background for the entire study: The transplants that recipients received were multivisceral, liver-intestinal, or isolated intestinal. Rather than going through the commercial service, samples from a few later patients were sequenced in-house on an Illumina MiSeq and processed with MiXCR. Of the 20 to 25 intestinal transplant recipients enrolled in the cohort, one of whom was a retransplant, a few patients without pretransplant specimens were excluded. Graft-versus-host and host-versus-graft alloreactive T cell clones were tracked in the graft, circulation and bone marrow after intestinal transplantation using bulk TCR-beta CDR3 sequencing. Anti-thymocyte globulin induction was given to all recipients, followed by maintenance tacrolimus and steroids for approximately three years. A peak of at least 4% donor T cells among recipient peripheral blood mononuclear cells was the definition used for donor T cell macrochimerism. To identify alloreactive clones, pre-transplant mixed lymphocyte reaction products were sequenced and then compared with unstimulated pre-transplant donor and recipient T cells.

Comment on this clone: It lacks a known antigen. Base quality data are lacking; no much larger clone is found one base away.

CDR3 length: 15 amino acids, cysteine to phenylalanine. The only DNA kept is the CDR3, 45 bases in frame from the first base. V loses 5 bases, J loses 9 bases, and the germline ends lie 17 bases apart. CDR1 and CDR2, looked up from the germline V gene, are KGHSH and LQKENI. The library was prepared using the immunoSEQ multiplex PCR assay. For most patients, high-throughput TCR-beta CDR3 sequencing of genomic DNA was performed by Adaptive Biotechnologies. The authors' pipeline ran thus. Adaptive's ImmunoSEQ software was the source of the TCR sequencing data for 18 patients, while three other patients were processed with MiXCR and VDJtools. CDR3 nucleotide sequences shared between donor and recipient were removed because the origin of such sequences could not be assigned. To count as alloreactive, a clone needed at least 2-fold expansion over unstimulated cells and a minimum CFSE-low frequency of 0.002% (template counts) or 0.001% (read counts). A clone was considered mappable if detected in the sequenced pre-transplant spleen, lymph node, or MLR CFSE-low populations of the donor or recipient. The cumulative frequency of alloreactive clones was calculated as a percentage of all sequences, weighted by copy number. TCRdb provides this immuneACCESS table in a form limited to in-frame rearrangements. Some clones are lacking; in checked studies, under half of them reflect an unresolved V gene, and why the rest are absent is not known. That table is the source of V, J and clone size, and D and trimming were worked out from the DNA. For this sample the table gives approximately 28,000 clones, of which 93% were detected only once. The ten largest clones take up roughly 0.72% of the sample.

Overall results and qualifications from the work: Early after transplant, peak levels of circulating GvH clones were associated with declines in HvG clones. In the allografts of patients with donor T cell macrochimerism, GvH to HvG T cell clonal ratios were high. GvH clones were detected in recipient bone marrow, and some appeared earlier in ileal mucosa or blood, consistent with an intestinal mucosal origin. The relatively low number and heterogeneity of intestinal transplant patients limited the conclusions.

In the first month after transplant, blood samples were collected up to 4 times, and after that at least monthly when available. The receptor chain draws on TRBV18 and TRBJ1-6; the D gene remains uncertain. The sequence was collected from a human patient who received an intestinal transplant, so some T cells may come from the graft donor. The sequencing here drew on PBMCs, taken about 62 days after intestinal transplant. The CDR3 protein sequence reads: CASSKLGRSFSPLHF. Read as DNA, the sequence is TGTGCCAGCTCAAAATTGGGCAGATCTTTTTCACCCCTCCACTTT.